This T cell receptor beta chain was found in a study of T cell repertoires in ileal Crohn's disease (dated 2019 in TCRdb). For the wider study: Median disease duration was approximately 8 years, and under 40% of patients were identified as active smokers at the time of surgery. All patients had surgery for a complication: stricturing disease in roughly 60% and penetrating disease in roughly 39%. Roughly half of the patients were given postoperative therapy, with ten to eleven receiving thiopurines and around 18 receiving anti-TNF agents. The TCR repertoire was analysed in about 55 patients with Crohn's disease drawn from a prospective multicentre cohort. The study was conducted in parallel with a multicentre cohort built to find predictors of early endoscopic recurrence after ileocolonic resection. Endoscopic postoperative recurrence was defined as a Rutgeerts score above i0. The study sequenced 170 or so mucosal samples from 57 patients, taken at several locations on the surgical specimen and at postoperative endoscopy.

With respect to this clone: The specificity of this receptor is unknown. Base quality data are lacking; no much larger clone is found one base away.

For commercial TCRB immunosequencing, approximately 480 nanograms of biopsy DNA were submitted for each sample. Adaptive Biotechnology amplified CDR3 regions from genomic DNA with a two-step multiplex PCR that controlled for amplification bias. In the first PCR, primers covered every V and J gene segment, and in the second PCR, barcodes and Illumina adapters were added. CDR3 libraries were sequenced on an Illumina instrument. As for how the authors treated the data: The analysis drew on both the pipelines supplied by the vendor and custom analysis of the raw data in R/Bioconductor running R version 3.3.0. Clonality, which ranges from 0 to 1, was calculated as the inverse of the normalised Shannon entropy across all productive clones. High-frequency clones were defined as the share of the repertoire taken up by the top 100 clones, keeping only clones that passed a 95% confidence test. The Simpson index measured repertoire diversity, and the Morisita-Horn index measured overlap between samples. TCRdb holds this immuneACCESS table with in-frame rearrangements only. Some clones are missing; in checked studies, unresolved V genes explain under half, and the rest has no known cause. V and J calls plus clone size are reproduced from that table; the DNA served to infer D and trimming. Counted in this sample were around 7,900 clones; around four fifths of them appeared once. The top ten clones comprise roughly 8.9% of the sample.

Adults with ileal or ileocolonic Crohn's disease for whom ileocolonic resection was indicated were considered eligible. Before DNA extraction, whole ileal mucosal biopsies were kept frozen at -80 degrees C. Genomic DNA was isolated from frozen whole biopsies using a TRizol-based method, and the DNA was quantified with a NanoDrop 2000 spectrophotometer. General findings and caveats noted by the study authors: Mucosal CD4 and CD8 T cells were sorted and sequenced only in a subgroup of patients, whose size was not stated. A significantly higher proportion of clonal expansions was observed in active smokers at surgery than in non-smokers (about 25% vs 20%, p=0.02). Compared with CD4 T cells, sorted CD8 T cells held more high-frequency clones, which suggests that the mucosal expansions were mostly CD8. Higher high-frequency clone percentages at surgery were associated with endoscopic recurrence; all patients with clonality above 26.8% (18/57) had recurrence.

The junction shows trimming of 2 bases on V and 8 bases on J, and the gene matches do not reach 6 bases of it. From its cysteine to its phenylalanine, the CDR3 spans 14 amino acids. CDR3 DNA is the only sequence kept; it has 42 bases, read in frame from the first base. Reading the germline V gene (reference sequence) gives CDR1 MNHEY and CDR2 SMNVEV. The material sequenced was ileal tissue. This receptor chain uses TRBV27 and TRBJ1-2, with 9 bases matching TRBD1. The origin of this receptor is an adult with Crohn's disease. The CDR3 reads CASSLQQGAPGYTF. The base sequence is TGTGCCAGCAGTTTACAACAGGGGGCGCCGGGCTACACCTTC.